One and the same sample provided the 19 T cell receptor beta chains below, sequenced in a study of Graves' ophthalmopathy and Graves' hyperthyroidism. Amplification of TCR beta CDR3 regions used RNA transcripts. Amplification began with first-round RT-PCR using HTBI primers, then second-round multiplex PCR was performed. TCRdb re-called the multiplex PCR reads through MiXCR, storing one row per CDR3 protein. Seen here are approximately 160,000 distinct CDR3 sequences, 30% to 45% observed once, and the top ten hold around 8.9%. Material: peripheral blood. These receptors all come from a man in his thirties or forties with Graves' ophthalmopathy.

The rearrangement links TRBV7-2 to TRBJ1-5; D is undetermined. Germline V CDR1 and CDR2: SGHTA, FQGNSA. Trimming shortened V by 1 base and J by 6 bases, and 7 bases separated the two germline ends. This CDR3 is 13 amino acids long. CDR3 in DNA: TGTGCCAGCAGCTTAGAAGTGGCTCAGCCCCAGCATTTT. Translating it yields CASSLEVAQPQHF.

The gene calls are TRBV6-5 and TRBJ2-7; 7 nucleotides align to TRBD1. This CDR3 is built from 15 residues. Germline CDR1 is MNHEY and CDR2 is SVGAGI. The V segment lost 2 bases and the J segment 0 bases; nucleotides outside the gene matches: 4. This chain's CDR3 is CASSYDRDSSYEQYF. In DNA, the CDR3 is TGTGCCAGCAGTTACGATCGGGACAGCTCCTACGAGCAGTACTTC.

This clonotype was recorded at least ten times. The chain links TRBV12-3 or TRBV12-4 to TRBJ2-5; 9 nucleotides agree with TRBD1. Germline trimming cut 4 bases from V and 5 bases from J; bases unmatched to any gene: 8. This CDR3 is 15 amino acids long. The CDR3 sequence: CASSSRDRAWETQYF. In DNA form, the CDR3 reads TGTGCCAGCAGTTCAAGGGACAGGGCATGGGAGACCCAGTACTTC.

This rearrangement joins TRBV12-3 or TRBV12-4 to TRBJ2-4; maybe TRBD1 (5 bases). The CDR3 sequence is 12 residues long. Trimming took off 6 bases at V and 6 bases at J, with 9 bases between the two ends. For the CDR3, the DNA is TGTGCCAGCAGGGACATTACAAACATTCAGTACTTC. Protein sequence: CASRDITNIQYF.

V and J are TRBV20-1 and TRBJ2-7; 8 nucleotides line up with TRBD2. Germline lookup yields CDR1 DFQATT and CDR2 SNEGSKA (reference sequence). The CDR3 has 13 amino acids. The ends lost 3 bases at V and 3 bases at J; junction bases unmatched: 4. CDR3 nucleotides: TGCAGTGCTAGGACTAGCGACTACTACGAGCAGTACTTC. Protein product: CSARTSDYYEQYF.

The rearrangement uses TRBV7-6 and TRBJ2-2; 7 nucleotides align to TRBD2. The CDR3 has 15 residues. CDR1 SGHVS and CDR2 FNYEAQ come from the germline V gene. With V trimmed by 4 bases and J by 2 bases, 4 bases remained unmatched. CDR3 in amino acids: CASSSTGGNTGELFF. CDR3 sequence (DNA): TGTGCCAGCAGCTCGACGGGAGGCAACACCGGGGAGCTGTTTTTT. Looking up the rest from reference TRBV7-6 and TRBJ2-2 gives the full variable domain: GAGVSQSPRYKVTKRGQDVALRCDPISGHVSLYWYRQALGQGPEFLTYFNYEAQQDKSGLPNDRFSAERPEGSISTLTIQRTEQRDSAMYRCASSSTGGNTGELFFGEGSRLTVL.

The V call is TRBV6-2 or TRBV6-3, the J call TRBJ1-5, with unresolved D. This CDR3 is 15 amino acids long. CDR1 is MNHEY, CDR2 SVGEGT, per germline. V was cut by 2 bases and J by 1 base, with 9 bases left in between. The DNA for the CDR3 is TGTGCCAGCAGTTACATCGGCAGAAGCAATCAGCCCCAGCATTTT. This gives the protein CASSYIGRSNQPQHF.

Ten or more counts support this clonotype. The chain has TRBV6-5 and TRBJ2-7; D gene unclear. Germline V gives CDR1 MNHEY, CDR2 SVGAGI. Between the trimmed V and J ends, which lost 2 bases and 0 bases, there was a span of 8 bases. The CDR3 extends over 14 amino acids. CDR3 DNA sequence: TGTGCCAGCAGTTACGTCTCTAGCTCCTACGAGCAGTACTTC. The encoded protein is CASSYVSSSYEQYF.

The chain is built from TRBV3-1 and TRBJ2-7; D perhaps matches TRBD2 (6 bases). The CDR3 sequence is 15 residues long. V lost 0 bases and J lost 2, with 11 bases in between. Per germline, CDR1 LGHDT and CDR2 YNNKEL (reference sequence). The CDR3 bases are TGTGCCAGCAGCCAAGAGTGGGCTAGCGCCTACGAGCAGTACTTC. As protein: CASSQEWASAYEQYF.

The chain carries TRBV25-1 and TRBJ1-2; no definite D call. Between the trimmed V and J ends, which lost 5 bases and 3 bases, there was a span of 31 bases. The V gene's germline CDR1 is MGHDK and CDR2 SYGVNS. The CDR3 loop spans 20 amino acids. CDR3 amino acids: CASSLGYMTLGGWDDYGYTF. The DNA for the CDR3 is TGTGCCAGCAGTCTTGGCTATATGACCCTAGGAGGGTGGGATGACTATGGCTACACCTTC.

This clonotype was counted ten times or more. A junction end diverges from the germline sequence, so it may reflect a read error. The chain uses TRBV5-1 and TRBJ1-1; 9 bases agree with TRBD1. CDR3 length: 13 amino acids. CDR1 and CDR2 from the germline V gene are SGHRS and YFSETQ. The CDR3 loop reads CASSLPSGTGTIF. CDR3 bases: TGCGCCAGCAGCCTCCCTTCCGGGACAGGGACTATCTTT.

At least ten counts were recorded for this clonotype. The chain is built from TRBV20-1 and TRBJ1-1; 7 bases agree with TRBD1. The junction had 10 bases not matched to a gene; V was cut back by 7 bases and J by 8 bases. The germline CDR1 and CDR2 sequences are DFQATT and SNEGSKA (reference sequence). This CDR3 has 12 residues. Here the CDR3 DNA reads TGCAGTGGCGCAGGGGGAGGGAGGGAAGCTTTCTTT. Protein product: CSGAGGGREAFF.

This clonotype has ten or more counts. The V call is TRBV29-1, the J call TRBJ2-7; TRBD2 aligns across 9 bases. CDR3 size: 13 residues. V gave up 3 bases and J gave up 3 bases; unmatched junction bases: 3. The germline V gene has CDR1 SQVTM and CDR2 ANQGSEA. For the CDR3, the DNA is TGCAGCGTTGAGGGAGCGGGGGGCTACGAGCAGTACTTC. This codes for CSVEGAGGYEQYF.

The J gene is TRBJ2-2, the V gene TRBV18; D not certain. CDR1 and CDR2 (germline): KGHSH, LQKENI. The V gene lost 1 base and the J gene lost 4 bases, with 10 bases spanning the gap. There are 15 residues in the CDR3. CDR3 DNA: TGTGCCAGCTCACCACGTCCAGGTGCCACCGGGGAGCTGTTTTTT. Its translation: CASSPRPGATGELFF.

This clonotype was counted at least ten times. The DNA of the CDR3 is TGTGCCAGCAGTTTTGACAATAATCAGCCCCAGCATTTT. Protein product: CASSFDNNQPQHF. This chain links TRBV12-3 or TRBV12-4 with TRBJ1-5; D remains unclear. Between the trimmed V and J ends, which lost 3 bases and 4 bases, there was a span of 7 bases. There are 13 residues in the CDR3.

Only a few counts were recorded for this clonotype. The chain couples TRBV20-1 to TRBJ2-5, with TRBD1 matching 8 bases. The junction had 11 bases not matched to a gene; V was cut back by 6 bases and J by 5 bases. This CDR3 comprises 14 residues. From germline, CDR1 is DFQATT and CDR2 SNEGSKA (reference sequence). The CDR3 DNA is TGCAGTGCGCTTGGACAGGGAAGGCCGGAGACCCAGTACTTC. It is translated as CSALGQGRPETQYF.

V and J are TRBV6-2 or TRBV6-3 and TRBJ1-1; 9 bases map to TRBD1. Germline loops: CDR1 MNHEY, CDR2 SVGEGT. The V gene end was trimmed by 11 bases and the J gene end by 0 bases; junction bases not matched to a gene: 4. The CDR3 runs 13 residues. The CDR3 nucleotides read TGTGCCGCTTACAGGGGGCTGAACACTGAAGCTTTCTTT. It specifies CAAYRGLNTEAFF.

This clonotype was counted ten times or more. The rearrangement uses TRBV7-9 and TRBJ2-5; tentative D call: TRBD1 (6 bases). Germline V gene lookup returns CDR1 SEHNR and CDR2 FQNEAQ (reference sequence). This CDR3 region has 16 residues. V lost 5 bases, J lost 5 bases, and 21 bases lay in between. CDR3 sequence reads: CASSPLLGGTGETQYF. The CDR3 nucleotides are TGTGCCAGCAGCCCATTACTAGGGGGAACGGGTGAGACCCAGTACTTC.

This clonotype was counted ten times or more. V usage is TRBV3-1 and J usage is TRBJ2-7; 7 positions agree with TRBD2. The CDR3 is 15 residues long. In germline, CDR1 is LGHDT, CDR2 YNNKEL (reference sequence). With V trimmed by 2 bases and J by 4 bases, 8 bases remained unmatched. The CDR3 region has the DNA TGTGCCAGCAGCCAAATGGGGAGGGCCCCGTACGAGCAGTACTTC. Protein product: CASSQMGRAPYEQYF.